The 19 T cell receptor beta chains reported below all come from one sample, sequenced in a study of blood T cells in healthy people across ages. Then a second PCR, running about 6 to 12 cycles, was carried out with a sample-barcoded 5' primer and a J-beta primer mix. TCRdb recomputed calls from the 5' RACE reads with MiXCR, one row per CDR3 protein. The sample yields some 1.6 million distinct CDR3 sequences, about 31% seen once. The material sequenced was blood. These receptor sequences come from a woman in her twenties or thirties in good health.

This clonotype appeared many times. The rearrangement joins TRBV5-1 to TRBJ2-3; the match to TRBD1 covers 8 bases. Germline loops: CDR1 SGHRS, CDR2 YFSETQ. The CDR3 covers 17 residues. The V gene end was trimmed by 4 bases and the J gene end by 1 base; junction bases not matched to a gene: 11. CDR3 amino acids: CASSVSGGNYGTDTQYF. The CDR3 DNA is TGCGCCAGCAGCGTCTCAGGGGGCAATTATGGCACAGATACGCAGTATTTT.

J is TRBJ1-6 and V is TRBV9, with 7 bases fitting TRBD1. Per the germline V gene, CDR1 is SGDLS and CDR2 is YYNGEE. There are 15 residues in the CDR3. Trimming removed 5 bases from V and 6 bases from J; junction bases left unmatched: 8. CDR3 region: CASSYRGEVNSPLHF. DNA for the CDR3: TGTGCCAGCAGTTACAGGGGTGAGGTTAATTCACCCCTCCACTTT.

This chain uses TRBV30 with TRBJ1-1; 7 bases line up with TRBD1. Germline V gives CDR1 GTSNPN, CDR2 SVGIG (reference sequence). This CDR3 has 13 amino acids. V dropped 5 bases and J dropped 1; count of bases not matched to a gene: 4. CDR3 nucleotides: TGTGCCTGGTCACGGACAGGGAACACTGAAGCTTTCTTT. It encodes CAWSRTGNTEAFF.

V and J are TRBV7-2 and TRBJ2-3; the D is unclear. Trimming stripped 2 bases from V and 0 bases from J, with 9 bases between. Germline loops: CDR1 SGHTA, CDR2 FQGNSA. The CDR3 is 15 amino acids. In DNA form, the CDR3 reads TGTGCCAGCAGCTTACGCGCGCAGAGCACAGATACGCAGTATTTT. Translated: CASSLRAQSTDTQYF.

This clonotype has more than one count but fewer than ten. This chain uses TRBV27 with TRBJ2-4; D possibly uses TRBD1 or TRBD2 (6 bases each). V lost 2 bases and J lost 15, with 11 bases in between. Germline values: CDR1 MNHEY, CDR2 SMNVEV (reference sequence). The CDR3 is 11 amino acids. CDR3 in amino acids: CASSLNGGWYF. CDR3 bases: TGTGCCAGCAGTTTAAACGGGGGCTGGTACTTC.

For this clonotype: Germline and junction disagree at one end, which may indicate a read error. The CDR3 nucleotides are TGCGCCAGCAGCCAAGCTTTAGTGGTGAACAGGGACACTGAAGCGTTCTTT. It translates to CASSQALVVNRDTEAFF. The genes are TRBV4-1 and TRBJ1-1; D perhaps matches TRBD1 (6 bases). CDR3 length: 17 residues. Per the germline V gene, CDR1 is MGHRA and CDR2 is YSYEKL.

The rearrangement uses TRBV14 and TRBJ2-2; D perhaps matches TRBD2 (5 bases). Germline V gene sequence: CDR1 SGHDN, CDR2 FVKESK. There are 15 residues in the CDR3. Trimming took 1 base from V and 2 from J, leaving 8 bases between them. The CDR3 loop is CASSQVRGNTGELFF. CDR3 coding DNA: TGTGCCAGCAGCCAAGTCCGGGGAAACACCGGGGAGCTGTTTTTT.

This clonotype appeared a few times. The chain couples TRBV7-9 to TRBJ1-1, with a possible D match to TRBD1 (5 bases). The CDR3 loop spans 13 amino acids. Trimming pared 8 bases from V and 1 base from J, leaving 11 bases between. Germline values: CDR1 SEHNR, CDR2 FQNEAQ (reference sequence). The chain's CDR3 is CASGTSGNTEAFF. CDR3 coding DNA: TGTGCCAGCGGGACTTCGGGGAACACTGAAGCTTTCTTT.

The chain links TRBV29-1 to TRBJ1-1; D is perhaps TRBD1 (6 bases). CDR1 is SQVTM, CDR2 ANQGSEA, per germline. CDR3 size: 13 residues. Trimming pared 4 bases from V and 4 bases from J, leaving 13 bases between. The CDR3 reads CSVVPGVSTEAFF. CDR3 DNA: TGCAGCGTTGTTCCAGGGGTGAGCACTGAAGCTTTCTTT.

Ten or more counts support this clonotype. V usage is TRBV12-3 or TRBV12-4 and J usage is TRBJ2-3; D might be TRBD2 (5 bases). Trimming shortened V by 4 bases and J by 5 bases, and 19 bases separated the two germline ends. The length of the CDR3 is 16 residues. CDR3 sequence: CASSSYQSGEKDTQYF. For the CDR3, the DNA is TGTGCCAGCAGTTCGTACCAGTCCGGGGAGAAAGATACGCAGTATTTT.

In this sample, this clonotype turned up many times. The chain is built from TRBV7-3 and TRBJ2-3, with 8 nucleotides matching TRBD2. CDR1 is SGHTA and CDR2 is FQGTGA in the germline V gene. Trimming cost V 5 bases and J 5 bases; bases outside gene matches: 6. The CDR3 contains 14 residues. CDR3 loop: CASSPTGGLDTQYF. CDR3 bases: TGTGCCAGCAGCCCCACGGGGGGGCTAGATACGCAGTATTTT.

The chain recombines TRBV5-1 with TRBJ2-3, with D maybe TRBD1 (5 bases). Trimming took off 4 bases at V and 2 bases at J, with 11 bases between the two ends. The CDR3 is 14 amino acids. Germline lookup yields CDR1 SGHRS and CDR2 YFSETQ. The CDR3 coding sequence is TGCGCCAGCAGCGCTGGACATGTCACAGATACGCAGTATTTT. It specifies CASSAGHVTDTQYF.

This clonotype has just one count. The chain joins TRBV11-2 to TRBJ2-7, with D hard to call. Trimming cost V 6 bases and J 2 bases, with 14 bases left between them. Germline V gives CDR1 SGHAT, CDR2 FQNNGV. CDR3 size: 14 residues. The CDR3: CASSSYGGTYEQYF. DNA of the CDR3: TGTGCCAGCAGTTCGTATGGTGGGACCTACGAGCAGTACTTC.

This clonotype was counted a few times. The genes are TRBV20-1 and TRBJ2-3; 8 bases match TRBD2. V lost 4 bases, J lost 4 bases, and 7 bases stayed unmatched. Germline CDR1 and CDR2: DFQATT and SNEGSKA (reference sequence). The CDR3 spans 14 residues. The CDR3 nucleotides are TGCAGTGCTATAGGGACTAGAGCGCCAGATACGCAGTATTTT. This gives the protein CSAIGTRAPDTQYF.

The CDR3 is CASRGGKAGATNEQFF. CDR3 bases: TGTGCCAGCAGAGGGGGTAAGGCGGGAGCTACCAATGAGCAGTTCTTC. The genes are TRBV2 and TRBJ2-1; maybe TRBD2 (7 bases). The ends were cut back, 6 bases at V and 6 bases at J, with 21 bases in the middle. Looked up from germline, CDR1 is SNHLY and CDR2 is FYNNEI. This CDR3 contains 16 residues.

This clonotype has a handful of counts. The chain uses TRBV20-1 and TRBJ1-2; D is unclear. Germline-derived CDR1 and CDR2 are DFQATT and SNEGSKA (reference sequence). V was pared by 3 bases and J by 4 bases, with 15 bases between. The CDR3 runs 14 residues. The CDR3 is CSASLGDTIYGYTF. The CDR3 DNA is TGCAGTGCTAGTTTGGGAGATACGATCTATGGCTACACCTTC.

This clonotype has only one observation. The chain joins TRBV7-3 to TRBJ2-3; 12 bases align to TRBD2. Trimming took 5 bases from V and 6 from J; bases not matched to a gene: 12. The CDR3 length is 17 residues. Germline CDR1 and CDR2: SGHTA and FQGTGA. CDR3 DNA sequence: TGTGCCAGCAGCCCAACACTAGCGGGGGGTTGTGCGGATACGCAGTATTTT. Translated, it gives CASSPTLAGGCADTQYF.

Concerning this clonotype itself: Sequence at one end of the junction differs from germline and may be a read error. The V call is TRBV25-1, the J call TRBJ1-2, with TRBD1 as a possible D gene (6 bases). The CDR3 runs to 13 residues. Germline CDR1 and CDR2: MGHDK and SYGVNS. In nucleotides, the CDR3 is TGTGCCAGCAGCGCCGGGGGGGCACGGGGCTGCACCTTC. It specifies CASSAGGARGCTF.

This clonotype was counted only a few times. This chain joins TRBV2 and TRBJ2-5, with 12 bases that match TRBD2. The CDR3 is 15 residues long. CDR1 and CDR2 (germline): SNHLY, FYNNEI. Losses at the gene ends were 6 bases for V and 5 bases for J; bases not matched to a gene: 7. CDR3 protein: CASRAGLAGMETQYF. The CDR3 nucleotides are TGTGCCAGCAGAGCTGGACTAGCGGGGATGGAGACCCAGTACTTC.